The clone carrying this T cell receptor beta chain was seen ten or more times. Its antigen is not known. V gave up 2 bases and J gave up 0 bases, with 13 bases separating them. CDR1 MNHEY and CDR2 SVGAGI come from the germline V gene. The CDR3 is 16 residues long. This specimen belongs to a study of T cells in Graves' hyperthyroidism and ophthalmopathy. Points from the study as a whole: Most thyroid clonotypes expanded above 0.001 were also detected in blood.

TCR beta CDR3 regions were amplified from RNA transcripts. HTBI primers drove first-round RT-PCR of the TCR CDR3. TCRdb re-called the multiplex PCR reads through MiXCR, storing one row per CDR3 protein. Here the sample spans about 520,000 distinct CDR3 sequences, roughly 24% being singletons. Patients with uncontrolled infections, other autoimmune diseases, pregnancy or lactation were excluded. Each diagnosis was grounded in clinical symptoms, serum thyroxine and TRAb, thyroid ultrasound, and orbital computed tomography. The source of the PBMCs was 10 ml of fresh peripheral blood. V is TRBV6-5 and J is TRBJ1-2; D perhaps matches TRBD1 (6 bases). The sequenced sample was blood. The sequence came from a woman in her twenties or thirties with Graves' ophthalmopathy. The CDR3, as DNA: TGTGCCAGCAGTTACCTATCTAGGACAGCTAACTATGGCTACACCTTC. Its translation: CASSYLSRTANYGYTF.